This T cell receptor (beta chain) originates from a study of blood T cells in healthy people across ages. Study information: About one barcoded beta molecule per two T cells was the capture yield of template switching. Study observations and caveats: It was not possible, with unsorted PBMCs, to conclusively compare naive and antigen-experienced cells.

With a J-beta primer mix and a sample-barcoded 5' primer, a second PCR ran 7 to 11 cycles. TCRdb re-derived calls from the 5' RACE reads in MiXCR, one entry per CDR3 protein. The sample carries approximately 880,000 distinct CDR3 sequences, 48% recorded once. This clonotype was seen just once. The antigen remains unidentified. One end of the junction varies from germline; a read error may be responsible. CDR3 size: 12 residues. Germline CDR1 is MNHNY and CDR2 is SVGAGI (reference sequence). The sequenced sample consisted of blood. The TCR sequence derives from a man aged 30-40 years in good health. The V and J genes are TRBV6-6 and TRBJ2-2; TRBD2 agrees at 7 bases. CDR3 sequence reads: CASPGGTGEPFF. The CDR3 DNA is TGTGCCAGCCCCGGGGGGACCGGGGAGCCGTTTTTT.